The sequence of this T cell receptor (beta chain) was determined in a study of PD-L1 blockade in urothelial cancer. Spiked synthetic TCR analogs estimated absolute template abundance per PCR. Generated by immunoSEQ multiplex PCR, the TCRdb table keeps only in-frame clones and is missing some. Of about 76,000 clones listed, less than 90% were seen once; the top ten hold around 4.7%. Between the trimmed V and J ends, which lost 3 bases and 1 base, there was a span of 10 bases. CDR1 is MNHEY and CDR2 is SMNVEV in the germline V gene (reference sequence). This CDR3 region has 15 residues. The sequence was collected from a man in his 70s with urothelial cancer. The material sequenced was PBMCs, taken around atezolizumab (anti-PD-L1) treatment. The chain employs TRBV27 and TRBJ1-5, with a possible D match to TRBD1 (6 bases). CDR3 sequence reads: CASSLGAPSNQPQHF. CDR3 nucleotides: TGTGCCAGCAGTTTGGGGGCACCAAGCAATCAGCCCCAGCATTTT.